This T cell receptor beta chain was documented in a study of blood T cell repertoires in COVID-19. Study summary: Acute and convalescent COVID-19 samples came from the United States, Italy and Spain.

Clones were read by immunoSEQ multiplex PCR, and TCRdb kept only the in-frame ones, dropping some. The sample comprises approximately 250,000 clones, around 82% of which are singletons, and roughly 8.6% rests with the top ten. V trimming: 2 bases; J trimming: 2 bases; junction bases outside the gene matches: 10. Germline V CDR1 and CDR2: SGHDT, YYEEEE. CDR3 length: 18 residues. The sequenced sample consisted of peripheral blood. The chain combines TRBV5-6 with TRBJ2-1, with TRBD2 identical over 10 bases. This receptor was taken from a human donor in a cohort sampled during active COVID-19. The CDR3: CASSFGAGGPYAYNEQFF. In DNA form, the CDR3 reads TGTGCCAGCAGCTTCGGAGCGGGAGGGCCTTACGCCTACAATGAGCAGTTCTTC.